Sequencing of this T cell receptor beta chain was carried out in a study of cytomegalovirus exposure and HLA in healthy donors (TCRdb year 2017). Looking at the study overall: According to an earlier analysis of a few hundred of the donors, 150 million to 200 million T cells yielded roughly 100 million unique TCR beta sequences and less than 300 Gb of sequence data. Approximately 310 gigabases of sequencing data and approximately 84 million unique TCR sequences were included in an early release covering several hundred HLA-typed donors. Of the 300 to 450 genotyped donors, approximately 82% fell in the genetic ancestry cluster associated with self-reported Caucasian donors. The study was designed to test whether signatures of past pathogen exposure could be identified by cataloging public T cell receptors. The study used immunosequencing to profile the T cell repertoires of several hundred subjects and linked those repertoires to cytomegalovirus serostatus. Besides the first cohort of 550 to 750 subjects, a separate validation cohort made up of 95 to 150 different subjects was used. To predict cytomegalovirus infection status, the study combined high-throughput TCR immunosequencing, statistical association of individual TCRs with disease status, and machine learning. In a later analysis, previously published TCR beta repertoires from 500 to 750 donors were re-analyzed and high-resolution HLA genotyping was added so that TCR occurrence patterns could be studied. Rather than using new phenotypic data, the later analysis identified candidate immune exposures from TCR beta sequences and from how often those sequences occurred across donors. An earlier analysis of 587 of the donors applied high-throughput TCR beta sequencing to assess whether each TCR beta V gene segment acted as functional or pseudogenic. Donor age, sex, ethnicity and CMV serostatus were compiled together with the repertoire data. Genome-wide SNP genotypes for about 55% of the roughly 670 donors were used in a later genetic analysis, which treated that subset as a discovery cohort. Every discovery cohort repertoire had been produced on one sequencing platform. Both class I and class II loci were covered by HLA typing, at four-digit resolution. The number of donors typed differed by locus, with 629-630 for A, B, C, DRB1 and DQB1, more than 500 for DQA1, 600 to 610 for DPA1, and some 470 for DPB1. Roughly 5 DR-DQ haplotypes were handled as single units for association and clustering, since linkage in the cohort was strong. Among 300 to 450 genotyped donors of the cohort, an average of approximately 240,000 unique TCR beta nucleotide sequences were sequenced per donor, roughly a sixth of them non-productive. What the authors observed across the whole study: It was suggested by the authors that the approach could potentially be generalized to other disease states and immunological phenotypes. Some IMGT-functional V segments, including TRBV6-2 and TRBV6-3, could not be distinguished by the 87-base-pair reads and were therefore excluded. A later analysis found that HLA-associated TCR beta chains were more clonally expanded and had lower generation probabilities than equally common non-associated chains. In vitro tests confirmed that three of the cytomegalovirus-associated TCR beta chains recognize cytomegalovirus antigens. In a later analysis, 16,951 TCR beta sequences were associated with specific HLA alleles at a false discovery rate of 0.05. In a later analysis, the rate of TCR association differed among HLA loci, with DRB1 alleles having the most associated TCRs and HLA-C alleles having the fewest. Only TCR beta chains were sequenced in this cohort, and the absence of alpha or paired-chain data limited detectable features. V-gene and J-gene trimming of TCR beta chains was associated with a missense DCLRE1C variant in a later genetic analysis, and the association was replicated in an independent cohort. In a later analysis, several top co-occurrence clusters were reported to appear linked to parvovirus B19, influenza, CMV and Epstein-Barr virus. A cluster of highly shared sequence variants was judged likely to represent a technical artifact of the sequencing pipeline. Broadly in line with IMGT annotations, most TCR beta V segments showed up in productive rearrangements about 87% or about 30% of the time in an earlier analysis of about 500 of the donors. A further reported finding was that TCR beta sequences accurately predicted the HLA-A and HLA-B alleles for most subjects in the first cohort. The earlier analysis of 450 to 700 of the donors excluded roughly 17 rarely observed V segments, including chromosome 9 orphons, because counts were too low. The study listed 150 to 200 TCR beta chains as associated with cytomegalovirus. The classifier was reported to diagnose cytomegalovirus status with high specificity and sensitivity in both the original cohort and the validation cohort. Because HLA typing was missing for some donors at each locus, association tests included only the typed subset. Most TCR sequences were seen in very few donors, while some public TCRs were found in many individuals. Compared with the approximately 710-donor mean, donors in an Asian-associated ancestry cluster had fewer N-insertions in productive TCRs, according to a later genetic analysis. Most CMV-associated TCR beta chains appeared to be HLA-restricted in a later analysis, and the HLA associations seemed to be driven largely by CMV exposure. Roughly uniform sequencing depth across donors was assumed in presence/absence analyses, although this assumption may not hold. When HLA alleles, especially DR and DQ, strongly co-occurred, attributing TCR associations to individual alleles was difficult. Correlated functional status among segregating V segments might reflect linkage disequilibrium, but an unknown experimental factor could not be ruled out. For the cohort, immune exposure information was limited to CMV serostatus.

Spanning cysteine to phenylalanine, the CDR3 consists of 15 amino acids. Only the CDR3 DNA stays, 45 bases, in frame from base 1. Ends trimmed: V by 1 base, J by 3 bases; bases unmatched to a gene: 4. In the germline V gene, CDR1 corresponds to SGHTA and CDR2 to FQGNSA. The protocol used for the library was the immunoSEQ multiplex PCR assay. For the multiplex PCR, a mixture combining 60 forward primers for TCR Vbeta segments and 13 reverse primers for TCR Jbeta segments was used. A multiplex PCR assay on genomic DNA amplified the CDR3 region of rearranged TCR beta genes. Amplified TCR beta libraries were sequenced as 87-base-pair reads on the Illumina HiSeq System. On the authors' methods: Across the 670 or so repertoires, a later analysis counted approximately 83 million unique TCR beta chains, 8.5 million to 12 million of which were shared by at least two donors. A nearest-neighbor algorithm error-corrected the raw reads and collapsed the reads into unique sequences, merging closely related sequences to remove PCR and sequencing errors. CDR3 sequences were aligned to IMGT reference sequences to assign V, D and J gene segments. For a sequence to be retained, at least a six-nucleotide match to both a V gene segment and a J gene segment was required. A rearrangement counted as productive if the CDR3 had no stop codons and remained in frame with V and J, and every other rearrangement counted as non-productive. CDR3 was defined according to IMGT convention as the region running from the second conserved V-encoded cysteine to the conserved J-encoded phenylalanine. In an earlier analysis of around 570 of the donors, sequences lacking an unambiguous match to a single V gene segment were excluded. In an earlier analysis of 450 to 700 of the donors, V segments were called functional above 56.7% productive rearrangements and were called segregating when the between-donor standard deviation exceeded 5%. A statistical classification framework was built to diagnose cytomegalovirus status from the catalog of TCR beta chain sequences. In a later analysis, V and J genes were assigned by comparing TCR nucleotide sequences against IMGT/GENE-DB human TR gene sequences. A later analysis assigned CDR3 sequences and most-parsimonious VDJ recombination scenarios with the TCRdist pipeline. In a later analysis, each TCR beta chain was defined by its CDR3 amino acid sequence together with its V-gene family, and reads without a unique V-gene family were excluded. To address suspected cross-contamination and a sequencing artifact, a later analysis removed approximately 600 highly shared, low-generation-probability nucleotide sequences. In a later analysis, a clonal expansion index for each public chain was calculated from normalized within-repertoire ranks of inferred template counts. A later analysis computed generation probabilities with a VDJ recombination model fitted to out-of-frame rearrangements, and checked the results against IGoR. Hypergeometric tests were used in a later analysis to score TCR-TCR, TCR-HLA and TCR-CMV co-occurrence, with a repertoire-size bias correction applied to the TCR pairs. To estimate false discovery rates, a later analysis permuted the HLA or CMV assignments 20 times. In a later analysis, co-occurring TCRs were grouped using DBSCAN, and TCRdist sequence similarity was added for clustering within HLA-allele-positive subsets. Repertoires with fewer than 30,000 or more than 120,000 public chains were left out of co-occurrence clustering, as were a handful of repertoires with anomalous nucleotide sharing. In its TCRdb copy, this immuneACCESS table keeps in-frame sequences only and misses some clones. Where compared with another copy, unresolved V genes explain less than half of these, and the others have no known cause. Clonal size and the V and J genes are those of that table, whereas D and trimming came from the DNA. Within this sample are about 180,000 clones, with 80% of them counted one time only. The ten most abundant clones make up 1.5% to 2% of the sample.

On this clone: Its antigen remains undetermined. Nothing much larger sits one base from this clone, and base qualities are not available.

The cohort consisted of some 670 healthy bone marrow donors. At the time of sampling, every cohort member was nominally healthy, though immune exposures that went unrecorded were likely present. The donor tested CMV seronegative, placing the donor among the 350 or so seronegative members of the cohort. Every donor gave a peripheral blood sample, and the peripheral blood mononuclear cells from that sample were used for TCR beta sequencing. Genomic DNA was extracted from the blood cell samples with the Qiagen DNeasy Blood Extraction Kit. This TCR was recovered from a woman younger than 45 in good health and CMV-seronegative. Sequenced: PBMCs. This sequence uses TRBV7-2 and TRBJ2-3; 7 central bases correspond to TRBD2. The DNA sequence is given as TGTGCCAGCAGCTTAGACGGCGGGGGAACAGATACGCAGTATTTT. It codes for CASSLDGGGTDTQYF.